This TCR beta chain stems from a study of spatial heterogeneity in lung cancer. Study context: Alpha-chain detections were consistently fewer than beta-chain detections among the sequences. Overall study results and limits: Ubiquitous, expanded tumor-derived TCRs were more frequently observed in blood at resection than at follow-up.

Comments on this clonotype: The antigen is unknown.

Carried by each TCR cDNA molecule was a unique molecular identifier. One entry per CDR3 protein results from TCRdb running MiXCR on the 5' RACE reads. The sample yields tens of thousands of distinct CDR3 sequences, approximately 6.8% seen once. The CDR3 has 13 amino acids. V was trimmed by 2 bases and J by 4 bases, leaving 8 bases between them. CDR1 and CDR2 from the germline V gene are MNHGY and SVAAGI. This sample's time point: sample taken at primary tumor resection. Unsorted whole RNA from tumor, nontumor lung or frozen PBMC underwent sequencing. Samples came from some 73 TRACERx patients with untreated early-stage lung cancer.

This receptor was obtained from a female donor with early-stage non-small cell lung cancer. The input for sequencing was PBMCs, taken at surgery. The chain recombines TRBV6-9 with TRBJ1-2; no firm D call. The CDR3 sequence: CASSYRGFYGYTF. CDR3 sequence (DNA): TGTGCCAGCAGTTATCGGGGATTCTATGGCTACACCTTC.